This T cell receptor (beta chain) was profiled in a study of blood T cells in healthy people across ages. The study's findings and limits: Long-lived donors carried more naive CD4+ cells and greater diversity than aged donors. PBMCs were not sorted, which prevented a conclusive comparison of naive versus antigen-experienced cells. From one million sequenced T cells, diversity estimates were lower bounds.

Together with a sample-barcoded 5' primer, a J-beta primer mix was included in a second PCR lasting roughly 6 to 12 cycles. A template-switch adaptor containing 12 random nucleotides labeled each cDNA molecule. TCRdb reprocessed the 5' RACE reads with MiXCR, giving one entry per CDR3 protein. The sample records 1.5 million to 2 million distinct CDR3 sequences, less than 50% being singletons. Trimming cost V 1 base and J 13 bases; bases outside gene matches: 11. The CDR3 is 16 residues long. From germline, CDR1 is LNHNV and CDR2 YYDKDF (reference sequence). As regards this clonotype: The antigen remains undetermined.

Sequenced: blood. This clonotype was obtained from a woman aged 40 to 50 in good health. This rearrangement joins TRBV15 to TRBJ2-4, with 12 bases identical to TRBD1. The CDR3 sequence is CATSRAPGTGGFEQYF. The CDR3 nucleotides are TGTGCCACCAGCAGAGCTCCGGGGACAGGGGGCTTTGAGCAGTACTTC. The whole variable domain, remainder taken from reference TRBV15 and TRBJ2-4, is DAMVIQNPRYQVTQFGKPVTLSCSQTLNHNVMYWYQQKSSQAPKLLFHYYDKDFNNEADTPDNFQSRRPNTSFCFLDIRSPGLGDTAMYLCATSRAPGTGGFEQYFGAGTRLSVL.